This paragraph covers one T cell receptor beta chain sequence. Its antigen has not been determined. Base qualities were left out, and no much larger clone turns up one base away. The sample is drawn from a study of T-cell reconstitution after alpha-beta-depleted transplantation in children listed by TCRdb under 2016. For the wider study: The study quantitatively tracked T-cell immune reconstitution after TCRalphabeta/CD19-depleted allogeneic hematopoietic cell transplantation in children using TCR repertoire profiling. The full study reports these points: In some patients, high TCRbeta diversity at day 60 was attributed to recipient T cells and intrathymic progenitors that had survived conditioning. Hyperexpanded clone frequencies declined over subsequent months; after one year, T-cell counts and TCRbeta diversity were mostly attributed to newly produced T cells. The apparently early alphabetaT-cell count recovery about two months after transplant was reportedly dependent on only several hundred rapidly expanded clones derived from non-depleted graft cells.

The intended sense of this specimen's treatment or condition label: allogeneic hematopoietic cell transplantation with graft depleted of TCRalphabeta T cells and CD19 B cells. The transplant recipients were children given TCRalphabeta/CD19-depleted allogeneic hematopoietic cell grafts. CDR1 and CDR2 are read off the germline V gene (reference sequence) as DFQATT and SNEGSKA. Taken from cysteine to phenylalanine, the CDR3 has 14 residues. The only DNA kept is the CDR3, 42 bases in frame from the first base. V has 3 bases trimmed and J has 3 bases trimmed; junction bases matching no gene number 8. The receptor library was made with PCR. The instrument given in TCRdb is Illumina HiSeq 2500. TCR libraries were prepared with molecular barcoding, using unique molecular identifiers to normalize TCRbeta repertoire quantification. The public reads were reprocessed in TCRdb via fastp at Q25 and MiXCR, keeping in-frame beta chains. Each entry merges the rows of one CDR3 protein and shows their most common DNA and genes. The sample yields 250,000 to 400,000 distinct CDR3 sequences; approximately 20% were counted once. The leading ten clones occupy approximately 10% of the sample.

The sample was PBMCs, mostly from graft donor cells, taken 180 days after TCRalphabeta/CD19-depleted stem cell transplant. The receptor was isolated from a male patient aged 10 to 17 who had a stem cell transplant for acute lymphoblastic leukemia, so the T cells may come from the graft donor. The rearrangement combines TRBV20-1 with TRBJ2-7; 7 central nucleotides agree with TRBD2. The CDR3 is CSASAGVRFYEQYF. The DNA is as follows: TGCAGTGCTAGCGCGGGAGTCAGGTTCTACGAGCAGTACTTC.